This T cell receptor beta chain was sequenced for a study of blood T cell repertoires in COVID-19. The junction had 7 bases not matched to a gene; V was cut back by 3 bases and J by 4 bases. The germline gives CDR1 LNHDA, CDR2 SQIVND (reference sequence). The CDR3 has 15 amino acids. Assay: immunoSEQ multiplex PCR; the TCRdb copy retains only in-frame clones and omits some. The sample contains some 150,000 clones, about nine tenths of which appear only once. This clone appeared once. The source material was peripheral blood. The receptor comes from a human donor in a cohort sampled during active COVID-19. V is TRBV19 and J is TRBJ2-5; 8 bases line up with TRBD1. CDR3 nucleotide sequence: TGTGCCAGTAGTATTCGGTGGACAGGGAGAGAGACCCAGTACTTC. Its protein is CASSIRWTGRETQYF. The variable domain in full, completed from reference TRBV19 and TRBJ2-5, reads DGGITQSPKYLFRKEGQNVTLSCEQNLNHDAMYWYRQDPGQGLRLIYYSQIVNDFQKGDIAEGYSVSREKKESFPLTVTSAQKNPTAFYLCASSIRWTGRETQYFGPGTRLLVL.